This entry describes one TCR beta chain. What it recognizes is unknown. The data derive from a study of OX40 agonist ivuxolimab in advanced cancers. The repertoire was sequenced with immunoSEQ multiplex PCR; TCRdb's copy has only in-frame clones and lacks some. The sample contains some 33,000 clones, approximately 87% of which appear only once. Study results and limitations: Averaged across samples, CD8+ T cells carried more expanded clones than CD4+ did. Expanded peripheral T-cell antigen specificity went undetermined.

Sequenced here: CD4+ or CD8+ T cells sorted from blood, sampled in a trial of the OX40 agonist ivuxolimab. This receptor was identified in an adult with an advanced solid tumor such as melanoma, head and neck, liver or kidney cancer.

The CDR3 coding sequence is TGTGCCAGCAGTTCAATGATACAGGGGGGAAGGACCGGGGAGCTGTTTTTT. This gives the protein CASSSMIQGGRTGELFF. This chain connects TRBV28 to TRBJ2-2; TRBD1 agrees at 8 bases. The CDR3 has 17 amino acids. CDR1 is MDHEN, CDR2 SYDVKM, per germline. V was pared by 4 bases and J by 5 bases, with 12 bases of the junction left unmatched.